This TCR beta chain was recorded in a study of cytomegalovirus exposure and HLA in healthy donors. CDR3 length equals 15 residues. The V and J ends lost 4 bases and 7 bases, in that order; junction bases with no gene match: 13. Germline CDR1 and CDR2: MNHNS and SASEGT. The PCR was carried out with 60 Vbeta primers and 13 Jbeta primers. TCRdb's table, derived via immunoSEQ multiplex PCR, lists solely in-frame clones and lacks some. The table records about 97,000 clones, roughly 82% of them present only once. The sample was PBMCs. This clonotype was sampled from a man aged 50-60 years in good health and CMV-seronegative. The V and J genes are TRBV6-1 and TRBJ2-7, with 7 positions matching TRBD1. The CDR3 bases are TGTGCCAGCAGTGCATCCGGGACAGCCGCCTCAGAGCAGTACTTC. It is translated as CASSASGTAASEQYF.